This T cell receptor beta chain was identified in a study of immune evolution from preneoplasia to lung adenocarcinoma. Comments on this clone: Its target is unknown.

Study-level results: From normal lung to invasive adenocarcinoma, top clone frequencies appeared to decrease.

Germline CDR1 SGHTA, CDR2 FQGNSA. There are 12 residues in the CDR3. V was clipped by 5 bases and J by 6 bases, with 10 bases between them. Method: immunoSEQ multiplex PCR; TCRdb's copy keeps in-frame clones and lacks some. The data contain 35,000 or so clones, 74% of them seen just once; the ten biggest clones take up 6% to 7%. The chain combines TRBV7-2 with TRBJ1-2; D unresolved. Source material: FFPE invasive lung adenocarcinoma tissue. This clonotype originated in a person between 55 and 69 years old with lung adenocarcinoma. CDR3 amino acids: CASSPLGDGYTF. CDR3 nucleotides: TGTGCCAGCAGCCCCCTCGGGGATGGCTACACCTTC.